This passage covers 23 T cell receptor beta chains from one sample sequenced in a study of post-analysis software for immune sequencing data. Regarding the study as a whole: Compared with controls, patients had more of roughly 5 TRBV segments, including TRBV5-6, TRBV5-1 and TRBV20-1.

Unique molecular identifiers had been added to the TCR beta cDNA libraries. TCRdb recomputed calls from the PCR reads with MiXCR, one row per CDR3 protein. Here the sample spans 400,000 to 500,000 distinct CDR3 sequences, about 39% being singletons. These receptors have no known antigen. Sequencing was done on a sample of blood. These receptors were taken from a girl aged 2 to 9 with multiple sclerosis.

This chain connects TRBV7-9 to TRBJ2-1; D perhaps matches TRBD2 (6 bases). With 1 base removed from V and 1 base from J, the gap between germline ends came to 14 bases. The CDR3 spans 17 residues. Germline CDR1 SEHNR, CDR2 FQNEAQ (reference sequence). CDR3 sequence (DNA): TGTGCCAGCAGCTTAGGCTATAGCGGTTCATCCTACAATGAGCAGTTCTTC. This translates into CASSLGYSGSSYNEQFF.

The V call is TRBV5-6, the J call TRBJ1-5; the D gene is possibly TRBD1 (5 bases). V gave up 3 bases and J gave up 3 bases, with 10 bases separating them. CDR1 SGHDT and CDR2 YYEEEE come from the germline V gene. The CDR3 runs 14 residues. CDR3 amino acids: CASSWGRTNQPQHF. The CDR3 bases are TGTGCCAGCAGCTGGGGACGGACCAATCAGCCCCAGCATTTT. Variable domain in full (rest from reference TRBV5-6 and TRBJ1-5): DAGVTQSPTHLIKTRGQQVTLRCSPKSGHDTVSWYQQALGQGPQFIFQYYEEEERQRGNFPDRFSGHQFPNYSSELNVNALLLGDSALYLCASSWGRTNQPQHFGDGTRLSIL.

CDR3 sequence (DNA): TGTGCCAGCAGTGCCCAAAGCGGGAGTGTCGGGAATGAGCAGTTCTTC. Translation: CASSAQSGSVGNEQFF. The chain links TRBV6-6 to TRBJ2-1, with TRBD2 matching 8 bases. This CDR3 has 16 residues. CDR1 is MNHNY, CDR2 SVGAGI, per germline (reference sequence). With V trimmed by 5 bases and J by 7 bases, 13 bases remained unmatched.

This clonotype was seen only a few times. The chain employs TRBV20-1 and TRBJ2-1; weak D call: TRBD2 (6 bases). CDR1 is DFQATT, CDR2 SNEGSKA, per germline (reference sequence). The CDR3 covers 13 residues. CDR3: CTTRDFLYNEQFF. The CDR3 coding sequence is TGCACCACCCGGGACTTCTTATACAATGAGCAGTTCTTC.

The genes are TRBV12-3 or TRBV12-4 and TRBJ1-5; possibly TRBD1 for D (6 bases). V was trimmed by 1 base and J by 0 bases, leaving 10 bases between them. This CDR3 has 16 amino acids. The CDR3 reads CASSLVGTHSNQPQHF. The CDR3 bases are TGTGCCAGCAGTTTAGTAGGGACACATAGCAATCAGCCCCAGCATTTT.

This clonotype showed up just a few times. The V and J genes are TRBV11-2 and TRBJ1-1; no reliable D call. Germline assignment: CDR1 SGHAT and CDR2 FQNNGV. Trimming took 1 base from V and 0 from J, leaving 12 bases between them. CDR3 length equals 16 residues. The CDR3: CASSLGRVQMNTEAFF. In DNA form, the CDR3 reads TGTGCCAGCAGCTTAGGGAGGGTCCAGATGAACACTGAAGCTTTCTTT.

This clonotype was counted between two and nine times. The chain couples TRBV20-1 to TRBJ2-1; 8 bases line up with TRBD2. CDR3 length: 13 residues. The junction had 0 bases not matched to a gene; V was cut back by 4 bases and J by 1 base. Germline CDR1 and CDR2: DFQATT and SNEGSKA (reference sequence). The CDR3 reads CSAIAGSYNEQFF. CDR3 DNA: TGCAGTGCTATAGCGGGATCCTACAATGAGCAGTTCTTC.

The V gene is TRBV20-1, the J gene TRBJ2-5, with a weak D call TRBD2 (5 bases). Germline V gives CDR1 DFQATT, CDR2 SNEGSKA (reference sequence). The CDR3 is 12 amino acids. The germline V and J ends were trimmed by 1 base and 4 bases, with 7 bases remaining between them. In DNA form, the CDR3 reads TGCAGTGCTAGAGTCCGGGGAGAGACCCAGTACTTC. Translated: CSARVRGETQYF.

This rearrangement joins TRBV5-6 to TRBJ1-2, with D possibly TRBD1 on 6 matching bases. Germline V gene sequence: CDR1 SGHDT, CDR2 YYEEEE. The CDR3 sequence is 13 residues long. The V end lost 4 bases, the J end lost 6 bases, and 13 bases lay between the germline ends. The CDR3 region has the DNA TGTGCCAGCAGCCGCCAGGGGAGCGATGGCTACACCTTC. It is translated as CASSRQGSDGYTF.

This clonotype has only a few counts. The chain couples TRBV4-3 to TRBJ2-6; D remains ambiguous. The germline V gene encodes CDR1 LGHNA and CDR2 YSLEER. CDR3 length: 16 residues. Trimming removed 0 bases at V and 2 bases at J, with 8 bases between. CDR3 sequence: CASSQDWAAGANVLTF. The CDR3 DNA follows: TGCGCCAGCAGCCAAGATTGGGCAGCTGGGGCCAACGTCCTGACTTTC.

This clonotype turned up a few times. The J gene is TRBJ1-5, the V gene TRBV29-1; no definite D call. CDR1 is SQVTM and CDR2 is ANQGSEA in the germline V gene. The CDR3 spans 13 residues. Between the trimmed V and J ends, which lost 6 bases and 1 base, there was a span of 10 bases. The CDR3 region has the DNA TGCAGCGTCCGCGAGGAAAGCAATCAGCCCCAGCATTTT. Translating gives CSVREESNQPQHF.

This clonotype was counted a few times. The J gene is TRBJ2-1, the V gene TRBV5-1; 7 bases align to TRBD2. The CDR3 consists of 15 residues. Germline V lookup: CDR1 SGHRS, CDR2 YFSETQ. Losses at the gene ends were 3 bases for V and 1 base for J; bases not matched to a gene: 4. CDR3 nucleotides: TGCGCCAGCAGCTCGGGGGGATATTCCTACAATGAGCAGTTCTTC. As protein: CASSSGGYSYNEQFF.

This clonotype has just a few counts. The chain is built from TRBV20-1 and TRBJ2-1; 8 nucleotides match TRBD1. Germline-derived CDR1 and CDR2 are DFQATT and SNEGSKA (reference sequence). The CDR3 contains 15 residues. V was clipped by 3 bases and J by 8 bases; unmatched bases: 12. The DNA for the CDR3 is TGCAGTGCTAGTCCAGACAGGGGTTTTATGGATGAGCAGTTCTTC. It codes for CSASPDRGFMDEQFF.

This clonotype has more than one count but fewer than ten. The rearrangement links TRBV27 to TRBJ2-7; TRBD2 aligns across 9 bases. Germline V gene lookup returns CDR1 MNHEY and CDR2 SMNVEV (reference sequence). This CDR3 region has 14 residues. The trim removed 4 bases at V and 1 base at J, leaving 2 bases unmatched. DNA for the CDR3: TGTGCCAGCAGTTCGGGACTAGCTTCCTACGAGCAGTACTTC. Its protein product is CASSSGLASYEQYF.

The chain carries TRBV19 and TRBJ2-7; no clear D. CDR3 size: 12 residues. V lost 5 bases to trimming and J lost 5 bases, with 10 bases between them. CDR1 and CDR2 from the germline V gene are LNHDA and SQIVND (reference sequence). DNA for the CDR3: TGTGCCAGTAGTCGCACGCCGGACGAGCAGTACTTC. This translates into CASSRTPDEQYF.

This chain uses TRBV28 with TRBJ2-7; D may be TRBD2 (6 bases). The CDR3 is 15 residues long. Trimming left V 1 base short and J 5 bases short, with 15 bases between. Per germline, CDR1 MDHEN and CDR2 SYDVKM. The DNA for the CDR3 is TGTGCCAGCAGTTTATCATGGGGGGTAGTCCACGAGCAGTACTTC. This gives the protein CASSLSWGVVHEQYF.

The V gene is TRBV3-1, the J gene TRBJ2-7; D unclear. Trimming left V 0 bases short and J 5 bases short, with 8 bases between. Germline V gives CDR1 LGHDT, CDR2 YNNKEL (reference sequence). The CDR3 is 13 residues long. CDR3 nucleotide sequence: TGTGCCAGCAGCCAAGACGGGTGGCACGAGCAGTACTTC. Its translation is CASSQDGWHEQYF.

Concerning this clonotype: One end of the junction does not line up with germline, which may come from a read error. The V and J genes are TRBV13 and TRBJ1-1, with D perhaps matching TRBD1 (6 bases). Germline CDR1 is PRHDT and CDR2 is FYEKMQ (reference sequence). This CDR3 contains 19 residues. The CDR3 sequence: CASSLGDRFSASMNTEAFF. In DNA, the CDR3 is TGTGCCAGCAGCCTAGGTGACAGGTTCAGCGCCTCCATGAACACTGAAGCTTTCTTT. The complete variable domain, with remaining parts taken from reference TRBV13 and TRBJ1-1, reads AAGVIQSPRHLIKEKRETATLKCYPIPRHDTVYWYQQGPGQDPQFLISFYEKMQSDKGSIPDRFSAQQFSDYHSELNMSSLELGDSALYFCASSLGDRFSASMNTEAFFGQGTRLTVV.

The gene calls are TRBV11-2 and TRBJ1-1; TRBD1 matches at 7 bases. CDR1 is SGHAT and CDR2 is FQNNGV in the germline V gene. CDR3 length equals 15 residues. V lost 1 base to trimming and J lost 5 bases; unmatched junction nucleotides: 7. The CDR3 bases are TGTGCCAGCAGCTTAGTAAGCAGGGGGAGGACTGAAGCTTTCTTT. This gives the protein CASSLVSRGRTEAFF. Full variable domain (remainder filled in from reference TRBV11-2 and TRBJ1-1): EAGVAQSPRYKIIEKRQSVAFWCNPISGHATLYWYQQILGQGPKLLIQFQNNGVVDDSQLPKDRFSAERLKGVDSTLKIQPAKLEDSAVYLCASSLVSRGRTEAFFGQGTRLTVV.

This clonotype was seen a few times. The V gene is TRBV9, the J gene TRBJ2-3; 12 bases align to TRBD2. From germline, CDR1 is SGDLS and CDR2 YYNGEE. Germline trimming cut 0 bases from V and 7 bases from J; bases unmatched to any gene: 6. This CDR3 is 16 amino acids long. CDR3 in DNA: TGTGCCAGCAGCGTAGGTCTAGCGGGGGGGCTGAATACGCAGTATTTT. Translating it yields CASSVGLAGGLNTQYF.

This chain connects TRBV28 to TRBJ2-1; 11 nucleotides line up with TRBD2. Unmatched junction bases numbered 4, after V lost 3 bases and J lost 3 bases. The CDR3 runs to 16 residues. Germline CDR1 reads MDHEN; CDR2 reads SYDVKM. CDR3 loop: CASSFGGLAGYNEQFF. CDR3 nucleotides: TGTGCCAGCAGTTTCGGAGGACTAGCGGGCTACAATGAGCAGTTCTTC.

This rearrangement joins TRBV5-1 to TRBJ2-4; 8 nucleotides agree with TRBD2. The J call may not be correct, given that the DNA end is closer to TRBJ2-7. This CDR3 contains 14 residues. Germline values: CDR1 SGHRS, CDR2 YFSETQ. Here the CDR3 DNA reads TGCGCCAGCAGCCCGAGCGGGAGTGGTTACGAGCAGTACTTC. Protein sequence: CASSPSGSGYEQYF.

This chain joins TRBV7-3 and TRBJ2-1; D not certain. The CDR3 spans 16 residues. Germline assignment: CDR1 SGHTA and CDR2 FQGTGA. V lost 2 bases, J lost 0 bases, and 11 bases lay in between. The CDR3 DNA is TGTGCCAGCAGCTTACGGGCCCCCAGCTCCTACAATGAGCAGTTCTTC. Protein: CASSLRAPSSYNEQFF.